The present entry profiles one T cell receptor beta chain with its context. The data were taken from a study of cytomegalovirus exposure and HLA in healthy donors. About the study: T cells numbering around 180 million yielded approximately 100 million unique TCR beta sequences in an earlier analysis. The Caucasian-associated ancestry cluster contained approximately 81% of the 300 to 450 genotyped donors.

With 60 Vbeta and 13 Jbeta primers, the PCR was carried out. Sequencing was performed with immunoSEQ multiplex PCR; in TCRdb, only in-frame clones are kept and a portion is missing. Of about 190,000 clones listed, less than 85% are singletons. This clonotype originated in a boy under 10 years old in good health and CMV-seronegative. The material sequenced was PBMCs.

The CDR3 coding sequence is TGTGCCAGCAGCCTCTCCGGGATCTACGAGCAGTACTTC. Translated: CASSLSGIYEQYF. The chain links TRBV5-6 to TRBJ2-7; tentatively, D is TRBD2 (5 bases). V was cut by 4 bases and J by 3 bases, with 11 bases left in between. Germline lookup yields CDR1 SGHDT and CDR2 YYEEEE. This CDR3 contains 13 residues. Complete variable domain (other parts from reference TRBV5-6 and TRBJ2-7): DAGVTQSPTHLIKTRGQQVTLRCSPKSGHDTVSWYQQALGQGPQFIFQYYEEEERQRGNFPDRFSGHQFPNYSSELNVNALLLGDSALYLCASSLSGIYEQYFGPGTRLTVT.